The T cell receptor beta chain described here comes from a study of CD8+CD57+ T cells in acquired aplastic anemia. At the level of the study: Sorted CD4+ and CD8+ cells gave an average of 3.2 ug of DNA. Healthy donor CD4+ cell samples had a mean of around 10 million reads. Study observations and caveats: The study identified around 28 CD8+ CDR3 sequences shared by patients and controls.

Regarding this clonotype: Its target is unknown. The junction and the germline gene differ at one end; a read error may be behind it.

TCR beta VDJ and CDR3 profiles were obtained from a genomic DNA template. From the reads, TCRdb called clonotypes with MiXCR, one entry per CDR3 protein. Of 400,000 to 450,000 distinct CDR3 sequences in the sample, around 68% are singletons; the top ten hold approximately 4%. The CDR3 runs 15 residues. Germline assignment: CDR1 LGHNT and CDR2 FRNRAP. The sample consisted of sorted CD4+, CD8+, or CD8+CD57+ T cells (not recorded which) from PBMCs. This clonotype originated in a human donor in good health, serving as a control. The rearrangement joins TRBV12-5 to TRBJ1-5, with D possibly being TRBD1 (6 bases). The CDR3 protein is CASGLTTGPGQPQHF. The CDR3 DNA sequence: TGTGCCAGTGGTTTGACGACAGGCCCTGGCCAGCCCCAGCATTTT.